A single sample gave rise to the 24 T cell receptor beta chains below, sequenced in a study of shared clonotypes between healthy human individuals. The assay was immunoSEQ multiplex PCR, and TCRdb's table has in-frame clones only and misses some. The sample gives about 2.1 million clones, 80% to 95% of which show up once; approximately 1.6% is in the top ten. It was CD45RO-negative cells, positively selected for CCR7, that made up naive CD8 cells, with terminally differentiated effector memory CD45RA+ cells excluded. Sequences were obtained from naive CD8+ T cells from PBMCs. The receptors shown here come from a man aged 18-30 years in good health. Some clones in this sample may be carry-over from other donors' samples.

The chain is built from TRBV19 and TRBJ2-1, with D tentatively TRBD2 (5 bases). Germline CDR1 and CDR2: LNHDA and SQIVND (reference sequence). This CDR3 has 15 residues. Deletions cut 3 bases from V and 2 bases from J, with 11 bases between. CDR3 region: CASSIMEDPYNEQFF. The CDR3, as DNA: TGTGCCAGTAGTATCATGGAGGACCCCTACAATGAGCAGTTCTTC.

CDR3 DNA sequence: TGTGCCAGCAGTGAGTTGTTAGTCCCTGGCGGGGAGCAGTTCTTC. As protein: CASSELLVPGGEQFF. This chain links TRBV6-4 with TRBJ2-1, with a possible D match to TRBD2 (5 bases). Germline values: CDR1 MRHNA, CDR2 SNTAGT. Trimming took 3 bases from V and 10 from J, leaving 19 bases between them. This CDR3 comprises 15 residues.

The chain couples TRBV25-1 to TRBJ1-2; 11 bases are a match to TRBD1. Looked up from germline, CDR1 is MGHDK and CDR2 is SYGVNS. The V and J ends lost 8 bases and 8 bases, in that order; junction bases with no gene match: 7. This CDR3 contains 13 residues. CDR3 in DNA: TGTGCCAGCTGGACAGGGGGCACACGCGGCTACACCTTC. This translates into CASWTGGTRGYTF.

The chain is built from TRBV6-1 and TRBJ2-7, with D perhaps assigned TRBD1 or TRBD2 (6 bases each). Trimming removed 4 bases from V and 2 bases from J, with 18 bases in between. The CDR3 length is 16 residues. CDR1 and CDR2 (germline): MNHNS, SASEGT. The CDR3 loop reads CASSASSMRGAYEQYF. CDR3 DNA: TGTGCCAGCAGTGCATCGTCAATGAGGGGGGCCTACGAGCAGTACTTC.

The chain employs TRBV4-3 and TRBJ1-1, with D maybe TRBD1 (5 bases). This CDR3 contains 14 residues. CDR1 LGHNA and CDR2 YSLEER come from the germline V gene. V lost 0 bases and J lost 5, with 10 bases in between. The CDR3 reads CASSQDWKGTEAFF. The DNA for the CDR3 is TGCGCCAGCAGCCAAGATTGGAAGGGGACTGAAGCTTTCTTT.

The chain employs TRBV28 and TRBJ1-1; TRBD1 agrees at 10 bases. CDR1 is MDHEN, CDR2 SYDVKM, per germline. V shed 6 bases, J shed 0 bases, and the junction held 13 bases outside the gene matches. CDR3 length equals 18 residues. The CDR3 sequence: CASSHDRGQGVVNTEAFF. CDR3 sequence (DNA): TGTGCCAGCAGCCACGACAGGGGGCAAGGGGTTGTGAACACTGAAGCTTTCTTT.

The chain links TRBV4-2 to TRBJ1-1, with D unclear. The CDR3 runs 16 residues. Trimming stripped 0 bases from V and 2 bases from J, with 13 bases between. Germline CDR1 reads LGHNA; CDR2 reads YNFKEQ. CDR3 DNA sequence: TGTGCCAGCAGCCAAGATAACCTCAAAACCAACACTGAAGCTTTCTTT. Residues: CASSQDNLKTNTEAFF.

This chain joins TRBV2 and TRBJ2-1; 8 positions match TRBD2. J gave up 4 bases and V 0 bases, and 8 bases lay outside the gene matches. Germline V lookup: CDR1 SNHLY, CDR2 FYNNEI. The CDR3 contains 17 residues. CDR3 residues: CASSEALAGPGYNEQFF. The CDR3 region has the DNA TGTGCCAGCAGTGAAGCCCTAGCGGGCCCGGGGTACAATGAGCAGTTCTTC.

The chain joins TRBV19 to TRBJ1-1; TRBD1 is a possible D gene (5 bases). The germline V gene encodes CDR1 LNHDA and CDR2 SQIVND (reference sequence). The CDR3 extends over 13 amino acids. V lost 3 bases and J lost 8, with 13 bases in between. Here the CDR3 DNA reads TGTGCCAGTAGTATCGCATGGGGCTGGGAAGCTTTCTTT. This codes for CASSIAWGWEAFF.

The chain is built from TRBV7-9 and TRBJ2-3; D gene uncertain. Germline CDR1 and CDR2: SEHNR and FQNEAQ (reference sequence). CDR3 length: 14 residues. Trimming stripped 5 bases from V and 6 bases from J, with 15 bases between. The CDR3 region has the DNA TGTGCCAGCAGCATGTCTGGTATTGGGGATACGCAGTATTTT. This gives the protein CASSMSGIGDTQYF. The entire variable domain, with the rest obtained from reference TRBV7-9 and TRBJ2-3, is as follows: DTGVSQNPRHKITKRGQNVTFRCDPISEHNRLYWYRQTLGQGPEFLTYFQNEAQLEKSRLLSDRFSAERPKGSFSTLEIQRTEQGDSAMYLCASSMSGIGDTQYFGPGTRLTVL.

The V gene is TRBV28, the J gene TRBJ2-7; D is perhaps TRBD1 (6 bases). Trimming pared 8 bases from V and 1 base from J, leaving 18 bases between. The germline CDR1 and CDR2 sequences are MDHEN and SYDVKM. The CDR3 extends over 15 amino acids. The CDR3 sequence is CASALQGVPSYEQYF. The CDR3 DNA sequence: TGTGCCAGCGCATTACAGGGCGTCCCTTCCTACGAGCAGTACTTC.

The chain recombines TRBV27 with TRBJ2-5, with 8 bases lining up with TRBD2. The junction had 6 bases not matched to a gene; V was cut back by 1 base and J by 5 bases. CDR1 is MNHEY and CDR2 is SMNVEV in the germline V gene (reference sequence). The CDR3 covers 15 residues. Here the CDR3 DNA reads TGTGCCAGCAGTTTATTGCGGCGCGGGGGGGAGACCCAGTACTTC. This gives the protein CASSLLRRGGETQYF.

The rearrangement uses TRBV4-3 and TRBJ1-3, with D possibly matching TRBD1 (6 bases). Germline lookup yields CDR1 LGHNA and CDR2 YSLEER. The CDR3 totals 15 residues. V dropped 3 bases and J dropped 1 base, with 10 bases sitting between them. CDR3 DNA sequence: TGCGCCAGCAGCCAGACGACAGGATCTGGAAACACCATATATTTT. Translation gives CASSQTTGSGNTIYF.

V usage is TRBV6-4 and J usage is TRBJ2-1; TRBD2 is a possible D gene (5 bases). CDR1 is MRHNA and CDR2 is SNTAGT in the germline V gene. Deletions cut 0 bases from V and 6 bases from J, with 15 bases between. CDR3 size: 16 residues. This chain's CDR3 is CASSDSRALSCNEQFF. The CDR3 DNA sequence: TGTGCCAGCAGTGACTCGAGGGCCCTTAGTTGCAATGAGCAGTTCTTC.

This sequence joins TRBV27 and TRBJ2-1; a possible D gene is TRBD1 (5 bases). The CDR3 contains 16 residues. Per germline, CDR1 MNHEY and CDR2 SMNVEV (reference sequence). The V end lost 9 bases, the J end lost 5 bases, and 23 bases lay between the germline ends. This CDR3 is CASTMSVGQVNNEQFF. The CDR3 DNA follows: TGTGCCAGTACCATGAGTGTAGGACAAGTCAACAATGAGCAGTTCTTC.

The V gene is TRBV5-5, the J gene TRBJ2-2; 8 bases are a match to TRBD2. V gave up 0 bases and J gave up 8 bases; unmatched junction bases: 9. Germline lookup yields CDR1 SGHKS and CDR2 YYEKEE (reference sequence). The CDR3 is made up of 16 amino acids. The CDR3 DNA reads TGTGCCAGCAGCTTGGAGTTGCGGGAGGCTGCTGGGGAGCTGTTTTTT. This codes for CASSLELREAAGELFF.

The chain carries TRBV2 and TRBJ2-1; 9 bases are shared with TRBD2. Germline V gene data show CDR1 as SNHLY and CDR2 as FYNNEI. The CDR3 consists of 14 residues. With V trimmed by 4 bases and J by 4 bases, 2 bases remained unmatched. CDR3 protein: CASSASGDYNEQFF. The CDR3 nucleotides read TGTGCCAGCAGTGCTAGCGGGGATTACAATGAGCAGTTCTTC.

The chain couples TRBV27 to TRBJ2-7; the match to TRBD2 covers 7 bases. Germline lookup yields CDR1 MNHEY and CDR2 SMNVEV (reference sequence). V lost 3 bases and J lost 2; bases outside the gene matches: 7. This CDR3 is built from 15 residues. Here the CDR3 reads CASSFSYRGAYEQYF. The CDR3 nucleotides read TGTGCCAGCAGTTTTAGTTATCGGGGGGCCTACGAGCAGTACTTC.

CDR3 in DNA: TGTGCCAGCAGCTTAGCCGAGGCTAGGGCCAAAAACATTCAGTACTTC. It is translated as CASSLAEARAKNIQYF. The chain links TRBV7-2 to TRBJ2-4; D gene unclear. The CDR3 loop spans 16 amino acids. Per germline, CDR1 SGHTA and CDR2 FQGNSA. With 0 bases removed from V and 1 base from J, the gap between germline ends came to 10 bases.

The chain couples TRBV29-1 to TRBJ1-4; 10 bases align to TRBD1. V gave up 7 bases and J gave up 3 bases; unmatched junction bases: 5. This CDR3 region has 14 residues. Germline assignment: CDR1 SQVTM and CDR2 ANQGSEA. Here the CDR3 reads CSATGGAANEKLFF. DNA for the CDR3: TGCAGCGCGACAGGGGGCGCGGCTAATGAAAAACTGTTTTTT.

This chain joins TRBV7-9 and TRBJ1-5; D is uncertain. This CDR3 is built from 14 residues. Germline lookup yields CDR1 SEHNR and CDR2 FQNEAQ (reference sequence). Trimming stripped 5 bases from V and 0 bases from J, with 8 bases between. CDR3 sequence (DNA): TGTGCCAGCAGCCAGACGGATAGCAATCAGCCCCAGCATTTT. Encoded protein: CASSQTDSNQPQHF.

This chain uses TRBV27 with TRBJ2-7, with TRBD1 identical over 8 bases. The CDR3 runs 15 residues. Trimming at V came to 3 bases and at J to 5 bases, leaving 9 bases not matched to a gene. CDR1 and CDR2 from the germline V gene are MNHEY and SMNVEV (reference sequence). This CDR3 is CASSFIETGADEQYF. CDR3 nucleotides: TGTGCCAGCAGTTTTATCGAGACAGGGGCGGACGAGCAGTACTTC.

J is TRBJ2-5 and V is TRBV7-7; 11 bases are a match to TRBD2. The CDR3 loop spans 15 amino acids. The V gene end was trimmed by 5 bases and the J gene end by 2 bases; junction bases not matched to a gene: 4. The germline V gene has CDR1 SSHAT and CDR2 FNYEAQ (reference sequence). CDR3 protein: CASSGGLADQETQYF. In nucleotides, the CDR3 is TGTGCCAGCAGCGGGGGACTAGCGGATCAAGAGACCCAGTACTTC. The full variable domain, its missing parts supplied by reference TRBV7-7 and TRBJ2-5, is GAGVSQSPRYKVTKRGQDVTLRCDPISSHATLYWYQQALGQGPEFLTYFNYEAQPDKSGLPSDRFSAERPEGSISTLTIQRTEQRDSAMYRCASSGGLADQETQYFGPGTRLLVL.

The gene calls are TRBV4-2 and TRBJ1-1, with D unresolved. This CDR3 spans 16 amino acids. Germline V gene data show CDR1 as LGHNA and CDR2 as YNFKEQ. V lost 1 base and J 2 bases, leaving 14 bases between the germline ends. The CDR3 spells CASSQGGRGINTEAFF. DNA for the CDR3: TGTGCCAGCAGCCAAGGGGGTCGGGGAATTAACACTGAAGCTTTCTTT.